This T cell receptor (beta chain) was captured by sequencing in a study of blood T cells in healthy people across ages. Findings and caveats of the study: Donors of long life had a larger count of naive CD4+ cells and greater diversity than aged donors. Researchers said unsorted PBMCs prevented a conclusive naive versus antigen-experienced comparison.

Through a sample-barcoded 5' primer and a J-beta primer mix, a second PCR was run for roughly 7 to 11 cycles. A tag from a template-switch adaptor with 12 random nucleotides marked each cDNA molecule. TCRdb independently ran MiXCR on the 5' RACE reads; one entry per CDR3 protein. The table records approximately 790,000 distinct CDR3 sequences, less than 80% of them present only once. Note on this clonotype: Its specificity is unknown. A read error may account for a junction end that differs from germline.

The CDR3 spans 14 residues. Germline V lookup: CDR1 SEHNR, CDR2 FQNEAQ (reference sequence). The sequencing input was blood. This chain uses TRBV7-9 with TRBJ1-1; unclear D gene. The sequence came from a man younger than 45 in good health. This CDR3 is CAGSLVSPNTEAFF. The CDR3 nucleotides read TGTGCCGGCAGCTTAGTTTCCCCAAACACTGAAGCTTTCTTT.